The following is a T cell receptor (beta chain) sequence with its context. Caucasian adults living in Nashville, Tennessee, provided all samples. The data are from a study of shared clonotypes between healthy human individuals. There are 14 residues in the CDR3. CDR1 MNHEY and CDR2 SMNVEV come from the germline V gene (reference sequence). V dropped 8 bases and J dropped 5; count of bases not matched to a gene: 8. Produced via immunoSEQ multiplex PCR; TCRdb's table is partial and in-frame only. The data show 190,000 or so clones, over 50% seen once. This chain connects TRBV27 to TRBJ1-2; 10 nucleotides match TRBD1. The specimen sequenced was memory CD4+ T cells sorted from blood. Subset described: CD45RA-negative fraction. The source of this sequence is a man aged 25-45 years in good health. The CDR3 nucleotides are TGTGCCAGCCGAAGGGACAGGGGCTCTTATGGCTACACCTTC. Encoded protein: CASRRDRGSYGYTF.